One and the same sample provided the 28 T cell receptor beta chains below, sequenced in a study of T cell responses to AZD1222 COVID-19 vaccine. TCRdb's copy holds only in-frame clones and misses some; the assay was immunoSEQ multiplex PCR. Of 200,000 to 250,000 clones in the sample, approximately 94% were seen once. Sequenced here: peripheral blood, sampled on day 0 of MenACWY control vaccination. These receptors originate from an adult in good health.

The rearrangement joins TRBV5-6 to TRBJ2-7, with 13 bases identical to TRBD2. CDR1 and CDR2 (germline): SGHDT, YYEEEE. The CDR3 runs 14 residues. V trimming: 4 bases; J trimming: 9 bases; junction bases outside the gene matches: 7. The CDR3 sequence: CASSIGLAGDRQYF. The CDR3 coding sequence is TGTGCCAGCAGCATCGGACTAGCGGGGGACCGGCAGTACTTC.

This sequence joins TRBV5-1 and TRBJ2-3, with D possibly TRBD2 on 5 matching bases. The CDR3 extends over 12 amino acids. Germline CDR1 is SGHRS and CDR2 is YFSETQ. Trimming removed 4 bases from V and 4 bases from J, with 7 bases in between. The CDR3 protein is CASSPGADTQYF. Written as DNA, the CDR3 is TGCGCCAGCAGCCCCGGGGCAGATACGCAGTATTTT.

This chain uses TRBV12-1 with TRBJ2-3; TRBD2, the table's D call, was not compared with the DNA. TRBV12-1 is marked as a pseudogene. The CDR3 extends over 15 amino acids. CDR3 residues: CASSFVGGLTDTQYF. The CDR3 bases are TGTGCCAGCAGCTTTGTCGGGGGGCTCACAGATACGCAGTATTTT.

The chain combines TRBV28 with TRBJ2-3, with D unclear. This CDR3 comprises 11 residues. Germline V lookup: CDR1 MDHEN, CDR2 SYDVKM. V was cut by 8 bases and J by 5 bases, with 8 bases left in between. DNA of the CDR3: TGTGCCAGCGGAACTGGAGATACGCAGTATTTT. Its protein product is CASGTGDTQYF.

This chain uses TRBV27 with TRBJ1-6; D is perhaps TRBD1 (5 bases). V lost 2 bases, J lost 10 bases, and 12 bases lay in between. The CDR3 contains 14 residues. Germline V gene lookup returns CDR1 MNHEY and CDR2 SMNVEV (reference sequence). In DNA, the CDR3 is TGTGCCAGCAGTTTAACGCAGGGAGGATCACCCCTCCACTTT. Translating gives CASSLTQGGSPLHF.

The chain employs TRBV18 and TRBJ1-4; the D is unclear. V was trimmed by 2 bases and J by 8 bases, leaving 9 bases between them. CDR1 and CDR2 from the germline V gene are KGHSH and LQKENI. The CDR3 contains 13 residues. The CDR3 bases are TGTGCCAGCTCACCAACTGAAAGCGAAAAACTGTTTTTT. This gives the protein CASSPTESEKLFF.

The chain joins TRBV6-5 to TRBJ1-2; possible D gene TRBD1, 6 bases. The length of the CDR3 is 12 residues. Germline V gene sequence: CDR1 MNHEY, CDR2 SVGAGI. V dropped 6 bases and J dropped 2 bases, with 7 bases sitting between them. The CDR3 is CASRDSNYGYTF. The CDR3 nucleotides are TGTGCCAGCAGGGACAGCAACTATGGCTACACCTTC.

The rearrangement links TRBV5-1 to TRBJ2-5, with D unclear. V lost 1 base and J 3 bases, leaving 7 bases between the germline ends. From germline, CDR1 is SGHRS and CDR2 YFSETQ. The CDR3 is 13 residues long. The CDR3 nucleotides are TGCGCCAGCAGCTTGTTTGGGGAAGAGACCCAGTACTTC. Its translation is CASSLFGEETQYF.

V usage is TRBV7-9 and J usage is TRBJ2-7; TRBD1 agrees at 7 bases. This CDR3 has 16 amino acids. Germline assignment: CDR1 SEHNR and CDR2 FQNEAQ (reference sequence). Trimming cost V 4 bases and J 0 bases; bases outside gene matches: 9. The CDR3, as DNA: TGTGCCAGCAGCTCTACCGAGACAGGGAACTCCTACGAGCAGTACTTC. Encoded protein: CASSSTETGNSYEQYF.

V is TRBV7-8 and J is TRBJ1-6; D is perhaps TRBD1 (5 bases). The germline CDR1 and CDR2 sequences are SGHVS and FQNEAQ. The V and J ends lost 1 base and 3 bases respectively, with 10 bases between them. The CDR3 sequence is 16 residues long. The CDR3 DNA reads TGTGCCAGCAGCTTAGGGCAGGGTGTCTATAATTCACCCCTCCACTTT. This translates into CASSLGQGVYNSPLHF. Together with reference TRBV7-8 and TRBJ1-6, the CDR3 gives the full variable domain: GAGVSQSPRYKVAKRGQDVALRCDPISGHVSLFWYQQALGQGPEFLTYFQNEAQLDKSGLPSDRFFAERPEGSVSTLKIQRTQQEDSAVYLCASSLGQGVYNSPLHFGNGTRLTVT.

The J gene is TRBJ2-5, the V gene TRBV6-2 or TRBV6-3; weak D call: TRBD2 (6 bases). V lost 0 bases to trimming and J lost 3 bases, with 14 bases between them. Germline loops: CDR1 MNHEY, CDR2 SVGEGT. There are 16 residues in the CDR3. CDR3 DNA sequence: TGTGCCAGCAGTTACTCTAGCGGAGCGGCAGAAGAGACCCAGTACTTC. Translation: CASSYSSGAAEETQYF.

V is TRBV28 and J is TRBJ1-2; no reliable D call. CDR3 length: 14 amino acids. Germline CDR1 and CDR2: MDHEN and SYDVKM. The V end lost 2 bases, the J end lost 4 bases, and 11 bases lay between the germline ends. The CDR3 nucleotides are TGTGCCAGCAGTTTAGCATTGCATGGCTATGGCTACACCTTC. It is translated as CASSLALHGYGYTF.

This clone is a singleton in its sample. The chain is built from TRBV28 and TRBJ1-6; D is unresolved. V gave up 2 bases and J gave up 10 bases, with 12 bases separating them. Germline CDR1 and CDR2: MDHEN and SYDVKM. This CDR3 is 14 amino acids long. CDR3 amino acids: CASSLPSGGSPLHF. The CDR3 DNA sequence: TGTGCCAGCAGTTTACCGTCCGGCGGATCACCCCTCCACTTT.

This chain uses TRBV5-1 with TRBJ2-3, with 9 bases identical to TRBD2. The V gene's germline CDR1 is SGHRS and CDR2 YFSETQ. The CDR3 sequence is 15 residues long. The V gene end was trimmed by 1 base and the J gene end by 5 bases; junction bases not matched to a gene: 5. CDR3 sequence reads: CASSLLISGGDTQYF. CDR3 DNA sequence: TGCGCCAGCAGCTTGTTGATTAGCGGGGGAGATACGCAGTATTTT.

V usage is TRBV19 and J usage is TRBJ2-7; maybe TRBD1 (6 bases). Germline V gene data show CDR1 as LNHDA and CDR2 as SQIVND (reference sequence). With 4 bases removed from V and 3 bases from J, the gap between germline ends came to 16 bases. This CDR3 is built from 15 residues. CDR3 sequence (DNA): TGTGCCAGTAGTAGTCTGCGGACAGCGAGCTACGAGCAGTACTTC. Protein product: CASSSLRTASYEQYF.

V usage is TRBV9 and J usage is TRBJ1-2, with 7 bases identical to TRBD1. There are 16 residues in the CDR3. Looked up from germline, CDR1 is SGDLS and CDR2 is YYNGEE. V shed 0 bases, J shed 3 bases, and the junction held 8 bases outside the gene matches. This chain's CDR3 is CASSVESWGTDYGYTF. In nucleotides, the CDR3 is TGTGCCAGCAGCGTAGAATCATGGGGGACAGACTATGGCTACACCTTC.

A single count supports this clone. The V and J genes are TRBV28 and TRBJ1-2, with a possible D match to TRBD1 (6 bases). Germline assignment: CDR1 MDHEN and CDR2 SYDVKM. V lost 6 bases and J 1 base, leaving 15 bases between the germline ends. The CDR3 runs to 15 residues. The DNA for the CDR3 is TGTGCCAGCAGCCCAACAGGGCGCCTTAACTATGGCTACACCTTC. Its protein is CASSPTGRLNYGYTF.

This clone came up once. This rearrangement joins TRBV4-2 to TRBJ2-7, with 7 bases lining up with TRBD1. The CDR3 extends over 15 amino acids. V lost 0 bases, J lost 2 bases, and 4 bases stayed unmatched. CDR1 LGHNA and CDR2 YNFKEQ come from the germline V gene. The CDR3 nucleotides are TGTGCCAGCAGCCAAGATCGGGACAGACCCTACGAGCAGTACTTC. Its translation is CASSQDRDRPYEQYF.

The chain employs TRBV6-6 and TRBJ1-2, with D perhaps matching TRBD1 (5 bases). Trimming pared 6 bases from V and 4 bases from J, leaving 12 bases between. There are 13 residues in the CDR3. CDR1 is MNHNY, CDR2 SVGAGI, per germline (reference sequence). The CDR3 sequence is CASSLGLFYGYTF. The CDR3 coding sequence is TGTGCCAGCAGCCTGGGACTTTTCTATGGCTACACCTTC.

This clone was seen only once. This chain joins TRBV7-3 and TRBJ1-1; D remains unclear. V shed 1 base and J shed 4 bases, with 7 bases lying between them. Germline-derived CDR1 and CDR2 are SGHTA and FQGTGA. The CDR3 has 13 amino acids. The CDR3 here is CASSLKAGTEAFF. CDR3 in DNA: TGTGCCAGCAGCTTAAAAGCGGGCACTGAAGCTTTCTTT.

The gene calls are TRBV7-8 and TRBJ2-3; D perhaps matches TRBD1 (5 bases). The germline gives CDR1 SGHVS, CDR2 FQNEAQ. The CDR3 sequence is 14 residues long. The V end was cut by 3 bases, the J end by 6 bases, with 13 bases between. The CDR3 nucleotides are TGTGCCAGCAGCTTTCGAAGGGGTTGGGATACGCAGTATTTT. Protein sequence: CASSFRRGWDTQYF.

The chain is built from TRBV30 and TRBJ2-3; TRBD2 is a possible D gene (6 bases). The V gene lost 1 base and the J gene lost 3 bases, with 17 bases spanning the gap. Germline V CDR1 and CDR2: GTSNPN, SVGIG (reference sequence). This CDR3 region has 16 residues. The CDR3: CAWSAFGRGGTDTQYF. The CDR3 nucleotides are TGTGCCTGGAGTGCGTTCGGCCGAGGAGGGACAGATACGCAGTATTTT. Complete variable domain (other parts from reference TRBV30 and TRBJ2-3): SQTIHQWPATLVQPVGSPLSLECTVEGTSNPNLYWYRQAAGRGLQLLFYSVGIGQISSEVPQNLSASRPQDRQFILSSKKLLLSDSGFYLCAWSAFGRGGTDTQYFGPGTRLTVL.

The CDR3 nucleotides are TGTGCCAGCAGTGTCCACCTGGGGAGCTATGGCTACACCTTC. Its protein product is CASSVHLGSYGYTF. This rearrangement joins TRBV6-6 to TRBJ1-2; no clear D gene. CDR3 length equals 14 residues. Germline V gene lookup returns CDR1 MNHNY and CDR2 SVGAGI (reference sequence). Trimming left V 5 bases short and J 4 bases short, with 14 bases between.

The chain joins TRBV2 to TRBJ1-1, with D maybe TRBD1 (5 bases). V lost 2 bases, J lost 4 bases, and 11 bases lay in between. CDR3 length equals 14 residues. In germline, CDR1 is SNHLY, CDR2 FYNNEI. DNA for the CDR3: TGTGCCAGCAGTGAAAGGCAGGGACCCACTGAAGCTTTCTTT. It translates to CASSERQGPTEAFF. The full variable domain, with the rest looked up from reference TRBV2 and TRBJ1-1, is EPEVTQTPSHQVTQMGQEVILRCVPISNHLYFYWYRQILGQKVEFLVSFYNNEISEKSEIFDDQFSVERPDGSNFTLKIRSTKLEDSAMYFCASSERQGPTEAFFGQGTRLTVV.

Written as DNA, the CDR3 is TGTGCCAGCAGCCACCCCGGGAATCCTTCCTATGGCTACACCTTC. As protein: CASSHPGNPSYGYTF. This rearrangement joins TRBV3-1 (or the pseudogene TRBV3-2) to TRBJ1-2; D is undetermined. The CDR3 is 15 residues long. The V gene's germline CDR1 is LGHDT and CDR2 YNNKEL (reference sequence). V gave up 3 bases and J gave up 4 bases, with 15 bases separating them.

V usage is TRBV14 and J usage is TRBJ1-1; 7 positions agree with TRBD1. The CDR3 extends over 14 amino acids. Per germline, CDR1 SGHDN and CDR2 FVKESK. The V gene end was trimmed by 4 bases and the J gene end by 5 bases; junction bases not matched to a gene: 7. For the CDR3, the DNA is TGTGCCAGCAGCCTATTTTCAGGGGGGACTGAAGCTTTCTTT. This gives the protein CASSLFSGGTEAFF. The full variable domain, rest sourced from reference TRBV14 and TRBJ1-1, is EAGVTQFPSHSVIEKGQTVTLRCDPISGHDNLYWYRRVMGKEIKFLLHFVKESKQDESGMPNNRFLAERTGGTYSTLKVQPAELEDSGVYFCASSLFSGGTEAFFGQGTRLTVV.

The chain has TRBV7-2 and TRBJ1-5, with D unresolved. The CDR3 contains 13 residues. Deletions cut 5 bases from V and 0 bases from J, with 5 bases between. Germline lookup yields CDR1 SGHTA and CDR2 FQGNSA. CDR3 region: CASSADSNQPQHF. CDR3 DNA sequence: TGTGCCAGCAGCGCTGATAGCAATCAGCCCCAGCATTTT.

The V call is TRBV7-8, the J call TRBJ2-6, with D perhaps matching TRBD1 (6 bases). CDR3 size: 17 residues. Trimming left V 5 bases short and J 2 bases short, with 16 bases between. Germline V gene data show CDR1 as SGHVS and CDR2 as FQNEAQ. CDR3 sequence reads: CASSPQGAFTGANVLTF. In DNA, the CDR3 is TGTGCCAGCAGCCCACAGGGTGCCTTCACTGGGGCCAACGTCCTGACTTTC.